This T cell receptor (beta chain) was observed in a study of OX40 agonist ivuxolimab in advanced cancers. In the study overall: Patients took ivuxolimab, an agonistic anti-OX40 (CD134) antibody. Study-wide results and limits: Expanded clones were, on average, more numerous among CD8+ T cells than CD4+. Among the nonresponders, some also had low normalized T-cell clonal expansion.

Sampling of blood occurred at baseline, cycle 4 day 1, and cycle 7 day 1. Sequenced by immunoSEQ multiplex PCR; TCRdb stores in-frame clones only, minus some. This sample yields about 51,000 clones, of which 88% are seen a single time; 3.6% belongs to the top ten. CDR3 length: 14 residues. Germline-derived CDR1 and CDR2 are SEHNR and FQNEAQ (reference sequence). Trimming took 4 bases from V and 1 from J, leaving 11 bases between them. A remark on this clone: Its antigen is unknown.

This specimen consisted of CD4+ or CD8+ T cells sorted from blood, obtained in a trial of the OX40 agonist ivuxolimab. V and J are TRBV7-9 and TRBJ2-7; no definite D call. This clonotype was sampled from an adult with an advanced solid tumor such as melanoma, head and neck, liver or kidney cancer. CDR3 nucleotide sequence: TGTGCCAGCAGCTCTTCGACGGAATCCTACGAGCAGTACTTC. Protein: CASSSSTESYEQYF.